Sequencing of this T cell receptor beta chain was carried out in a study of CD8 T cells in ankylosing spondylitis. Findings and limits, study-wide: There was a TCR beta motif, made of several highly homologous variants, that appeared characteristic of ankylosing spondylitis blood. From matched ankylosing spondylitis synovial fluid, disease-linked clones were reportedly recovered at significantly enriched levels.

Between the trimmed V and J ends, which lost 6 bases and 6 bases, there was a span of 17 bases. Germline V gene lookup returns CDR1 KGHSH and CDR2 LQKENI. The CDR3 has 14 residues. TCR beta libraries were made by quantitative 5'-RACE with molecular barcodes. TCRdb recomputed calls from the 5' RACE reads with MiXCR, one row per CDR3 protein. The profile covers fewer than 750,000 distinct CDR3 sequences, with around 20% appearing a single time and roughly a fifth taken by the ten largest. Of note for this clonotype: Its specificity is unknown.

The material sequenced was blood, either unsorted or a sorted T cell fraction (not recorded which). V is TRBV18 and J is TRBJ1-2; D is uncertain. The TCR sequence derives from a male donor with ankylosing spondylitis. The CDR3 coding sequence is TGTGCCAGCTCGGCCGGACCTTCGACCAATGGCTACACCTTC. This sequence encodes CASSAGPSTNGYTF.